The 25 T cell receptor beta chains reported below all come from one sample, sequenced in a study of T cell repertoires in cytomegalovirus infection. MiXCR, run by TCRdb on the reads, gives a single entry per CDR3 protein. The table lists about 270,000 distinct CDR3 sequences, about 20% of them singletons, with roughly a fifth in the top ten. These receptors lack a known antigen. The specimen comprised cultured PBMCs, sampled from culture after CMV antigen stimulation. The receptor source for this set is a human donor in good health (CMV status not recorded). Some clones in this sample may be carry-over from other donors' samples.

The V gene is TRBV4-1, the J gene TRBJ2-4; D perhaps matches TRBD1 (5 bases). CDR3 size: 16 residues. The germline V gene encodes CDR1 MGHRA and CDR2 YSYEKL. Trimming removed 2 bases at V and 2 bases at J, with 13 bases between. CDR3 in amino acids: CASSQIGVSSKNIQYF. As DNA, the CDR3 is TGCGCCAGCAGCCAAATAGGGGTATCTTCCAAAAACATTCAGTACTTC.

The chain carries TRBV12-3 or TRBV12-4 and TRBJ2-1; D unresolved. V was trimmed by 2 bases and J by 0 bases, leaving 8 bases between them. The CDR3 covers 15 residues. DNA of the CDR3: TGTGCCAGCAGTTTAAGGGCTTCCTCCTACAATGAGCAGTTCTTC. It is translated as CASSLRASSYNEQFF.

The J gene is TRBJ1-2, the V gene TRBV12-3 or TRBV12-4; no definite D call. Trimming removed 3 bases from V and 0 bases from J, with 17 bases in between. The CDR3 sequence is 17 residues long. The CDR3 sequence: CASSFSGTGSSNYGYTF. The CDR3 nucleotides are TGTGCCAGCAGTTTTTCGGGCACCGGGTCCTCTAACTATGGCTACACCTTC.

This clonotype has a count of ten or more. V gene TRBV7-2 combines with J gene TRBJ2-5; D remains unclear. V was trimmed by 1 base and J by 5 bases, leaving 11 bases between them. The CDR3 is made up of 14 amino acids. Germline values: CDR1 SGHTA, CDR2 FQGNSA. This chain's CDR3 is CASSLGPRGETQYF. The CDR3, as DNA: TGTGCCAGCAGCTTAGGACCCCGTGGGGAGACCCAGTACTTC.

This clonotype was observed at least ten times. The rearrangement joins TRBV7-9 to TRBJ1-2; D gene ambiguous. The CDR3 loop spans 12 amino acids. V lost 2 bases, J lost 8 bases, and 9 bases lay in between. CDR1 is SEHNR, CDR2 FQNEAQ, per germline (reference sequence). The CDR3: CASSLTVQGYTF. DNA of the CDR3: TGTGCCAGCAGCTTAACGGTGCAGGGCTACACCTTC.

This clonotype was seen many times. The rearrangement joins TRBV6-2 or TRBV6-3 to TRBJ2-5, with D perhaps matching TRBD2 (6 bases). The CDR3 loop spans 14 amino acids. Looked up from germline, CDR1 is MNHEY and CDR2 is SVGEGT. Deletions cut 8 bases from V and 5 bases from J, with 18 bases between. The CDR3 DNA follows: TGTGCCAGCCGAGGAGGGGAGGCGAGTGAGACCCAGTACTTC. Translation gives CASRGGEASETQYF.

The J gene is TRBJ2-1, the V gene TRBV13; 11 bases align to TRBD2. The germline V gene has CDR1 PRHDT and CDR2 FYEKMQ (reference sequence). V was pared by 4 bases and J by 8 bases, with 13 bases of the junction left unmatched. CDR3 size: 17 residues. CDR3 residues: CASSSYATSGSPHEQFF. The DNA of the CDR3 is TGTGCCAGCAGCTCCTACGCTACTAGCGGGAGTCCCCATGAGCAGTTCTTC.

This clonotype was recorded a few times. V is TRBV6-2 or TRBV6-3 and J is TRBJ1-4; no clear D gene. The CDR3 extends over 14 amino acids. Trimming pared 2 bases from V and 5 bases from J, leaving 9 bases between. Germline assignment: CDR1 MNHEY and CDR2 SVGEGT. The CDR3: CASSYPAANEKLFF. The CDR3, as DNA: TGTGCCAGCAGTTACCCGGCGGCCAATGAAAAACTGTTTTTT.

The genes are TRBV12-3 or TRBV12-4 and TRBJ1-4, with no clear D. This CDR3 is built from 15 residues. V gave up 6 bases and J gave up 4 bases, with 15 bases separating them. CDR3 sequence: CASSDSTASNEKLFF. The CDR3 nucleotides are TGTGCCAGCAGCGACTCGACGGCCAGTAATGAAAAACTGTTTTTT.

This clonotype was seen at least ten times. The chain is built from TRBV6-2 or TRBV6-3 and TRBJ1-2; 7 bases align to TRBD1. After removal of 2 bases from V and 3 bases from J, the junction contained 6 bases not matched to a gene. The CDR3 length is 15 residues. Looked up from germline, CDR1 is MNHEY and CDR2 is SVGEGT. The chain's CDR3 is CASSYPGGGDYGYTF. The CDR3 region has the DNA TGTGCCAGCAGTTACCCAGGAGGGGGCGACTATGGCTACACCTTC.

The V gene is TRBV12-3 or TRBV12-4, the J gene TRBJ1-1, with D uncertain. Deletions cut 5 bases from V and 5 bases from J, with 21 bases between. This CDR3 contains 16 residues. The CDR3 DNA reads TGTGCCAGCAGTCCGTACGGAGGGCACGGTCTTACTGAAGCTTTCTTT. This codes for CASSPYGGHGLTEAFF.

The chain has TRBV12-3 or TRBV12-4 and TRBJ2-1; the match to TRBD2 covers 7 bases. This CDR3 is built from 14 residues. V was clipped by 7 bases and J by 0 bases; unmatched bases: 3. CDR3 amino acids: CASTRTSSYNEQFF. CDR3 nucleotide sequence: TGTGCCAGCACCAGGACTAGCTCCTACAATGAGCAGTTCTTC.

This clonotype was found many times. CDR3 coding DNA: TGTGCCAGCAGTTCACCCCGAGGGGTCCTAAATCAGCCCCAGCATTTT. The encoded protein is CASSSPRGVLNQPQHF. The chain uses TRBV6-2 or TRBV6-3 and TRBJ1-5, with a weak D call TRBD1 (5 bases). Trimming removed 4 bases at V and 4 bases at J, with 17 bases between. The germline V gene has CDR1 MNHEY and CDR2 SVGEGT. CDR3 length equals 16 residues.

CDR3: CASSQGQGVFIDTQYF. The CDR3 DNA reads TGTGCCAGCAGTCAGGGACAGGGTGTATTCATAGATACGCAGTATTTT. The J gene is TRBJ2-3, the V gene TRBV6-6, with 9 bases aligning to TRBD1. The ends lost 5 bases at V and 5 bases at J; junction bases unmatched: 11. The germline V gene encodes CDR1 MNHNY and CDR2 SVGAGI (reference sequence). This CDR3 region has 16 residues.

This clonotype came up many times. The chain recombines TRBV18 with TRBJ2-7, with D hard to call. In germline, CDR1 is KGHSH, CDR2 LQKENI. V was clipped by 2 bases and J by 1 base, with 9 bases between them. The CDR3 covers 14 residues. Here the CDR3 reads CASSPRGESYEQYF. In DNA, the CDR3 is TGTGCCAGCTCACCAAGAGGCGAATCCTACGAGCAGTACTTC.

This clonotype was counted a few times. This sequence joins TRBV12-3 or TRBV12-4 and TRBJ2-3; D may be TRBD2 (6 bases). V shed 7 bases and J shed 1 base, with 12 bases lying between them. CDR3 length: 14 residues. CDR3 sequence (DNA): TGTGCCAGCACTTCGACTAGAGGCACAGATACGCAGTATTTT. Amino acids: CASTSTRGTDTQYF.

This clonotype was detected ten times or more. The rearrangement uses TRBV7-2 and TRBJ2-7, with D unclear. CDR1 SGHTA and CDR2 FQGNSA come from the germline V gene. The CDR3 runs 15 residues. V lost 1 base and J 5 bases, leaving 15 bases between the germline ends. The CDR3 loop reads CASSLVTSPGNEQYF. The DNA for the CDR3 is TGTGCCAGCAGCTTAGTAACCTCTCCTGGGAACGAGCAGTACTTC.

There are a few counts of this clonotype. The chain couples TRBV29-1 to TRBJ2-1; D is undetermined. This CDR3 spans 14 amino acids. Deletions cut 1 base from V and 0 bases from J, with 7 bases between. Germline values: CDR1 SQVTM, CDR2 ANQGSEA. DNA for the CDR3: TGCAGCGTTGAAGGGGGTAGCTCCTACAATGAGCAGTTCTTC. Protein sequence: CSVEGGSSYNEQFF.

The chain uses TRBV11-3 and TRBJ2-1; maybe TRBD1 (6 bases). V gave up 6 bases and J gave up 3 bases, with 15 bases separating them. The CDR3 runs 15 residues. Germline V lookup: CDR1 SGHNT, CDR2 YENEEA. The CDR3 sequence: CASSTEGVSYNEQFF. In nucleotides, the CDR3 is TGTGCCAGCAGTACAGAGGGGGTAAGCTACAATGAGCAGTTCTTC.

At least ten counts were recorded for this clonotype. The chain has TRBV7-2 and TRBJ1-3, with a possible D match to TRBD1 (5 bases). The CDR3 totals 14 residues. Germline V gene data show CDR1 as SGHTA and CDR2 as FQGNSA. The V gene lost 5 bases and the J gene lost 0 bases, with 8 bases spanning the gap. This CDR3 is CASSPDISGNTIYF. The CDR3 nucleotides are TGTGCCAGCAGCCCGGACATCTCTGGAAACACCATATATTTT.

The chain couples TRBV19 to TRBJ2-3; 11 nucleotides agree with TRBD2. Germline CDR1 and CDR2: LNHDA and SQIVND (reference sequence). Trimming removed 4 bases from V and 1 base from J; junction bases left unmatched: 4. This CDR3 comprises 16 residues. DNA for the CDR3: TGTGCCAGTAGTAACCTACTAGCGGGAGGCACAGATACGCAGTATTTT. Amino acid sequence: CASSNLLAGGTDTQYF.

The chain uses TRBV6-8 and TRBJ1-1; D is ambiguous. The CDR3 is made up of 15 amino acids. Germline CDR1 is MNHGY and CDR2 is SAAAGT. V lost 0 bases to trimming and J lost 1 base, with 9 bases between them. The CDR3 DNA reads as TGTGCCAGCAGTTACTCGCCCCTGCCGAACACTGAAGCTTTCTTT. Amino acids: CASSYSPLPNTEAFF.

The genes are TRBV4-1 and TRBJ2-1, with D perhaps given as TRBD1 or TRBD2 (5 bases each). CDR3 length equals 15 residues. The V gene's germline CDR1 is MGHRA and CDR2 YSYEKL. Trimming took 3 bases from V and 2 from J, leaving 11 bases between them. This CDR3 reads CASSQGGTAYNEQFF. The DNA for the CDR3 is TGCGCCAGCAGCCAGGGTGGGACCGCCTACAATGAGCAGTTCTTC.

To note about this clonotype: A junction end diverges from the germline sequence, so it may reflect a read error. V usage is TRBV2 and J usage is TRBJ1-1; possible D gene TRBD1, 5 bases. Germline V CDR1 and CDR2: SNHLY, FYNNEI. There are 10 residues in the CDR3. CDR3 residues: CASSGREGAF. The CDR3 region has the DNA TGTGCCAGCAGTGGCAGGGAGGGCGCATTT.

The table lists this clonotype with a few counts. This chain connects TRBV19 to TRBJ1-1; D unclear. Deletions cut 7 bases from V and 4 bases from J, with 16 bases between. Per germline, CDR1 LNHDA and CDR2 SQIVND (reference sequence). The CDR3 is 14 residues long. DNA for the CDR3: TGTGCCAGTAATAAAGTTGTGGGGTTCACTGAAGCTTTCTTT. Translation: CASNKVVGFTEAFF.